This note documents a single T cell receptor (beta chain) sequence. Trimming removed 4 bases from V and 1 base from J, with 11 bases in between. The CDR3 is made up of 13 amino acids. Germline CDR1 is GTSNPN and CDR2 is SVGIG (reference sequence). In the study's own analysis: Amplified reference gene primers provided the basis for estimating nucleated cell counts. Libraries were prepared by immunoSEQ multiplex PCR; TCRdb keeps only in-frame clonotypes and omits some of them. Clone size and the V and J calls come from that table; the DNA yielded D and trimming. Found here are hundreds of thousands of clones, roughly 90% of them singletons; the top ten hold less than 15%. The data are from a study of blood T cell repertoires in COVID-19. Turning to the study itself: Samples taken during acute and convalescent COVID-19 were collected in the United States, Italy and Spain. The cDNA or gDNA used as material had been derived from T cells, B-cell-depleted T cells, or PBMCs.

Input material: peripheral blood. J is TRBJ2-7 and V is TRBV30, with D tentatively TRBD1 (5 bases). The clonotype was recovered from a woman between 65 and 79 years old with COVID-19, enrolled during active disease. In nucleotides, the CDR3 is TGTGCCTGGACCGGAAGGGGATCCTACGAGCAGTACTTC. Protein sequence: CAWTGRGSYEQYF.